This T cell receptor beta chain was retrieved from a study of blood T cell repertoires in COVID-19. Overall study context: Samples taken during acute and convalescent COVID-19 were collected in the United States, Italy and Spain. PBMCs, B-cell-depleted T cells, or T cells were the source of the cDNA or gDNA that made up the material.

V was trimmed by 4 bases and J by 5 bases, leaving 14 bases between them. In germline, CDR1 is MDHEN, CDR2 SYDVKM. The CDR3 runs 15 residues. Using immunoSEQ multiplex PCR, the repertoire was profiled, and TCRdb retains in-frame clones only, with some absent. The sample shows roughly 250,000 clones, around four fifths of them seen only once. The receptor was isolated from a woman in her sixties or seventies with acute or convalescent COVID-19. Sequencing was carried out using peripheral blood. J is TRBJ1-4 and V is TRBV28; a weak D match, TRBD1 (5 bases). The CDR3 sequence is CASSSPGNSNEKLFF. The DNA of the CDR3 is TGTGCCAGCAGTTCCCCAGGGAACTCAAATGAAAAACTGTTTTTT.